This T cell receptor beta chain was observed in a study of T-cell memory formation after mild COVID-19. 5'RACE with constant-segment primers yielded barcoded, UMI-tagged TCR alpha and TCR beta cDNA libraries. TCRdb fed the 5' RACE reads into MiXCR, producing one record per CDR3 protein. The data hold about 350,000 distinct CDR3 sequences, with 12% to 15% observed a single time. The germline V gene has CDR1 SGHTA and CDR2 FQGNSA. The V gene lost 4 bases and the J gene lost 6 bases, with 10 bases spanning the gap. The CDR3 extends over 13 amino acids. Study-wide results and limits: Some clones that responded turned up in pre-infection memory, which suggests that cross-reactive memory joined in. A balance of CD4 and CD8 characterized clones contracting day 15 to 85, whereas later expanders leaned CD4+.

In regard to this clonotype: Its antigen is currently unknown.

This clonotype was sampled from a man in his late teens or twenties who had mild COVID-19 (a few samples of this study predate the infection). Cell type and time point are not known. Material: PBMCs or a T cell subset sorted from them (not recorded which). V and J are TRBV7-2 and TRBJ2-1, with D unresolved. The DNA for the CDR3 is TGTGCCAGCAGCTATCAGGTACTCAATGAGCAGTTCTTC. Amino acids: CASSYQVLNEQFF.